This T cell receptor (beta chain) emerged from a study of beta chain features in type 1 diabetes. Study outcomes and limitations: Shortening of TCRB CDR3s, moderate but significant, appeared in all four CD4+ subsets of Type 1 diabetes patients.

Expressed TCRB transcripts were sequenced because the isolated RNA had all been reverse transcribed beforehand. Using immunoSEQ multiplex PCR, the repertoire was profiled, and TCRdb retains in-frame clones only, with some absent. Among around 250,000 clones listed, approximately 15% were seen once. This clone has a handful of counts. The antigen is undetermined. V shed 4 bases, J shed 7 bases, and the junction held 5 bases outside the gene matches. Germline loops: CDR1 SGHDN, CDR2 FVKESK. The CDR3 spans 14 residues. The receptor's source is a man aged 25-45 years with type 1 diabetes. The sample was naive CD4+ T cells from blood. V and J are TRBV14 and TRBJ2-1; 9 bases match TRBD2. CDR3 sequence (DNA): TGTGCCAGCAGCCCGCGGCTAGCGGGGAATGAGCAGTTCTTC. This sequence encodes CASSPRLAGNEQFF.